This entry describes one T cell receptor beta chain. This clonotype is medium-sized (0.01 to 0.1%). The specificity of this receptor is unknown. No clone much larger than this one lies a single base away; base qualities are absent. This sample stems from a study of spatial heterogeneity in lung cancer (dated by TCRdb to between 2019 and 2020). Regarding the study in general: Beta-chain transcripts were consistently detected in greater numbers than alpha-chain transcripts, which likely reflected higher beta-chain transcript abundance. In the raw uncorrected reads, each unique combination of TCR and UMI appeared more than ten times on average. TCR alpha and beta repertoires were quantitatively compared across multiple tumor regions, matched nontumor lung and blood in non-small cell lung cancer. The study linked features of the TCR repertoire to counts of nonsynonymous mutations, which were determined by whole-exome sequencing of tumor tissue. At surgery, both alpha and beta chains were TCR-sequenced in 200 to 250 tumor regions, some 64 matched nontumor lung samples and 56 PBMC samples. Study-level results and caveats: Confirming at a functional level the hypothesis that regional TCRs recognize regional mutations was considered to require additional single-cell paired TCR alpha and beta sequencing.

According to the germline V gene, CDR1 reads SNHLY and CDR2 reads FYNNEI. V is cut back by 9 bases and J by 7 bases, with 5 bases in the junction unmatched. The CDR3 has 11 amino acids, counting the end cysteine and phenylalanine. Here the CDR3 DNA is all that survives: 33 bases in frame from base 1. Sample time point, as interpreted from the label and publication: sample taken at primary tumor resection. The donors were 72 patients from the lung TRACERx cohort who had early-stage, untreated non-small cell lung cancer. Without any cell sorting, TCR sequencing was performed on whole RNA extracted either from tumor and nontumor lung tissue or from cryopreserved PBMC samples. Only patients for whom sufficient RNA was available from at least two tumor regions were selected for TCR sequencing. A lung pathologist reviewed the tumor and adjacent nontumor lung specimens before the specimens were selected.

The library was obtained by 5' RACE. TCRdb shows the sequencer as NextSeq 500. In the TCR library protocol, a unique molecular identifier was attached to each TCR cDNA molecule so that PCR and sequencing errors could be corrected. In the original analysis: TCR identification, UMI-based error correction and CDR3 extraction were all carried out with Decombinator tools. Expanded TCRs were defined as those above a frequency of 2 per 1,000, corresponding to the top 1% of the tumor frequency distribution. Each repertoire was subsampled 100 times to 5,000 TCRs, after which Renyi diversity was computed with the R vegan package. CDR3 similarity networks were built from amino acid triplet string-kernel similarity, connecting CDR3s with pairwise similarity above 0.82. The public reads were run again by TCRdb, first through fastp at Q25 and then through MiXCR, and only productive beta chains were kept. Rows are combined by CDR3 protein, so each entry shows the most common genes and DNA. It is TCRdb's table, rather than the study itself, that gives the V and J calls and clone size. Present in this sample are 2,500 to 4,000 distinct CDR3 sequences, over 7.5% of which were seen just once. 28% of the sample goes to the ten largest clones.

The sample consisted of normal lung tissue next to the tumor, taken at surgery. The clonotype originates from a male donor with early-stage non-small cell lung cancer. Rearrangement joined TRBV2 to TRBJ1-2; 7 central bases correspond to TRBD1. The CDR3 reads CASQGGIGYTF. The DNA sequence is TGTGCCAGTCAGGGGGGAATTGGCTACACCTTC. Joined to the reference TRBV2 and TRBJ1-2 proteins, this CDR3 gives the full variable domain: EPEVTQTPSHQVTQMGQEVILRCVPISNHLYFYWYRQILGQKVEFLVSFYNNEISEKSEIFDDQFSVERPDGSNFTLKIRSTKLEDSAMYFCASQGGIGYTFGSGTRLTVV.